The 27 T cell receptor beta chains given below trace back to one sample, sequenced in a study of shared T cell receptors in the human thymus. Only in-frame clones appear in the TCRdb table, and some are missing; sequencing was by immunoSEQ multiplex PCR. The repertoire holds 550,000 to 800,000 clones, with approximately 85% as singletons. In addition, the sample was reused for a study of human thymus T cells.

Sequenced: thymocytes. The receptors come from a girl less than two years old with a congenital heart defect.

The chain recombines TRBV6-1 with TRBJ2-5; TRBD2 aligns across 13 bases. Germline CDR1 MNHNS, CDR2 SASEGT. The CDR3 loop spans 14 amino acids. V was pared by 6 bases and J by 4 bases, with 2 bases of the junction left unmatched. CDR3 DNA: TGTGCCAGCAGAACTAGCGGGGGGGCAGAGACCCAGTACTTC. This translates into CASRTSGGAETQYF.

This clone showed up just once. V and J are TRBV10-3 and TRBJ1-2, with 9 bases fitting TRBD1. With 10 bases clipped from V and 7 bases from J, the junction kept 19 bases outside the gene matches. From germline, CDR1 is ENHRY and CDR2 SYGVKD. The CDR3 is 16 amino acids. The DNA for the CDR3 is TGTGCCACCAAAGCCCCCGGGACAGGGATAGTAGGTGGCTACACCTTC. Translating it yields CATKAPGTGIVGGYTF.

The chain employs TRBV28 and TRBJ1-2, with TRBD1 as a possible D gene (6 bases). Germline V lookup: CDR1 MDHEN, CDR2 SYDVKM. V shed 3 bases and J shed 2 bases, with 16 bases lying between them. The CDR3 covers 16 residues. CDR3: CASSLNRNRENYGYTF. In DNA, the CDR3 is TGTGCCAGCAGTTTGAACCGGAACAGGGAGAACTATGGCTACACCTTC.

CDR3 in DNA: TGTGCCAGCAGCTTATTCTTGAGGGGCTACACCTTC. Translating it yields CASSLFLRGYTF. The V call is TRBV7-2, the J call TRBJ1-2; no firm D call. The CDR3 spans 12 residues. Germline V lookup: CDR1 SGHTA, CDR2 FQGNSA. The V end lost 2 bases, the J end lost 8 bases, and 9 bases lay between the germline ends.

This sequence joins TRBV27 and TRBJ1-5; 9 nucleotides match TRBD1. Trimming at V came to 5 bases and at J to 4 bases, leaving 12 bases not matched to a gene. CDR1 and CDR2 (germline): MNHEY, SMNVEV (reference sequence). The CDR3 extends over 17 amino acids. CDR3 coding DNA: TGTGCCAGCAGTCCCATCCGGGACAGGGAGCCTAATCAGCCCCAGCATTTT. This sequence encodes CASSPIRDREPNQPQHF.

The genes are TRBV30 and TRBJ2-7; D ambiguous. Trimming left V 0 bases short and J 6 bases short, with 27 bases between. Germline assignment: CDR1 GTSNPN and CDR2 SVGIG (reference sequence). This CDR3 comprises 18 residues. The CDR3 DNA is TGTGCCTGGAGTGTGTCTCCCTTAATTCGCCCCTCTTGGAGCGAGCAGTACTTC. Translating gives CAWSVSPLIRPSWSEQYF.

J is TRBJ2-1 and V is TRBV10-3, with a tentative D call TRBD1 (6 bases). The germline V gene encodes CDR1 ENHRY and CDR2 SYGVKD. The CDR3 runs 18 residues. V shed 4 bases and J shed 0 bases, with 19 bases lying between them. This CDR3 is CAISGGPKDRLSYNEQFF. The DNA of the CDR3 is TGTGCCATCAGTGGGGGACCGAAGGACAGACTCTCCTACAATGAGCAGTTCTTC.

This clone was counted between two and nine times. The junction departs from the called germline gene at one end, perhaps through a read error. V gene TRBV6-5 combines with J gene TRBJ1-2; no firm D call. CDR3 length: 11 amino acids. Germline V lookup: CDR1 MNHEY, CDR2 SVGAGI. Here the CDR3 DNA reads TGTGCCAGCAGTTACCTCGGGAGCCAATTCTTC. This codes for CASSYLGSQFF.

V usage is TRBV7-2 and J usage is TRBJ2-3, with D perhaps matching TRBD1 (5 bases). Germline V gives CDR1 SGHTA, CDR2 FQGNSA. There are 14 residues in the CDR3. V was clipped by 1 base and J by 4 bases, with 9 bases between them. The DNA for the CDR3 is TGTGCCAGCAGCTTAGACAAAGGGGCAGATACGCAGTATTTT. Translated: CASSLDKGADTQYF. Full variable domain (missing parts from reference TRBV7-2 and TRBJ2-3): GAGVSQSPSNKVTEKGKDVELRCDPISGHTALYWYRQSLGQGLEFLIYFQGNSAPDKSGLPSDRFSAERTGGSVSTLTIQRTQQEDSAVYLCASSLDKGADTQYFGPGTRLTVL.

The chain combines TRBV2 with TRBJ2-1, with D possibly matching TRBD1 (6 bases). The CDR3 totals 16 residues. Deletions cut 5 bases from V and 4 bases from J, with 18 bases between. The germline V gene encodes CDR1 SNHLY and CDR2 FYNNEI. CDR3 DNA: TGTGCCAGCAGTCCCTTGCCGGGACACCCGTACAATGAGCAGTTCTTC. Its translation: CASSPLPGHPYNEQFF.

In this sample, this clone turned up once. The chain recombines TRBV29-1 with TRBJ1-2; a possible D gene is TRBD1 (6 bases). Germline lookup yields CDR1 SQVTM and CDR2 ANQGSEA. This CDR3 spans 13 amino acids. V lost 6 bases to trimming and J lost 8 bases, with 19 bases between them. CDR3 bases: TGCAGCGTCGGGGACATTAGTGTTGGGGGCTACACCTTC. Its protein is CSVGDISVGGYTF.

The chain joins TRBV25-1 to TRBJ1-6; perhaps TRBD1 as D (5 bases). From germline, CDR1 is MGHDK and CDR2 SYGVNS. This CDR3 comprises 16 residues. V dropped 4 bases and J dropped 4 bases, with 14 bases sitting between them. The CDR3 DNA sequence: TGTGCCAGCAGTGGATACGGGGGTATGTATAATTCACCCCTCCACTTT. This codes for CASSGYGGMYNSPLHF.

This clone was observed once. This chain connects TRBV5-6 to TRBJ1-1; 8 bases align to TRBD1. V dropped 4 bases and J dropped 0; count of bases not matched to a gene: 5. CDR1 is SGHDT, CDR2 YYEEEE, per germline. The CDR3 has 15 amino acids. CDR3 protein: CASSRRQGLNTEAFF. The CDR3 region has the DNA TGTGCCAGCAGCAGAAGACAGGGGCTGAACACTGAAGCTTTCTTT. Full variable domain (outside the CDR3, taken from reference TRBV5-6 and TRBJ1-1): DAGVTQSPTHLIKTRGQQVTLRCSPKSGHDTVSWYQQALGQGPQFIFQYYEEEERQRGNFPDRFSGHQFPNYSSELNVNALLLGDSALYLCASSRRQGLNTEAFFGQGTRLTVV.

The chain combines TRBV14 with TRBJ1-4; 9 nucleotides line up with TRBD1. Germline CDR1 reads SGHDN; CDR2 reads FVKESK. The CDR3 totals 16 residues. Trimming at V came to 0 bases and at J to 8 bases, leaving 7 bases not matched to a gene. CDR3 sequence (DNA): TGTGCCAGCAGCCAAGATGGGACAGGGAACGGGGAAAAACTGTTTTTT. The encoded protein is CASSQDGTGNGEKLFF.

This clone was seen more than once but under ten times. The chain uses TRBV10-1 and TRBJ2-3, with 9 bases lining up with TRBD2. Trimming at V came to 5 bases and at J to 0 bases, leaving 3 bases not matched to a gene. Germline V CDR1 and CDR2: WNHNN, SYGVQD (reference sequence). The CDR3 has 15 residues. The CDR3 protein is CASSTGLASTDTQYF. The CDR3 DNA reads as TGCGCCAGCAGTACTGGACTAGCGAGCACAGATACGCAGTATTTT.

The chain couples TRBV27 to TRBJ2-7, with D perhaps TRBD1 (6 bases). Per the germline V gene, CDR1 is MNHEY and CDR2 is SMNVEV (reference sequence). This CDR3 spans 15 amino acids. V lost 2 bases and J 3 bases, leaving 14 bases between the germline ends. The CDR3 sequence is CASSLGYRVGYEQYF. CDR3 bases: TGTGCCAGCAGTTTAGGATACAGGGTCGGCTACGAGCAGTACTTC.

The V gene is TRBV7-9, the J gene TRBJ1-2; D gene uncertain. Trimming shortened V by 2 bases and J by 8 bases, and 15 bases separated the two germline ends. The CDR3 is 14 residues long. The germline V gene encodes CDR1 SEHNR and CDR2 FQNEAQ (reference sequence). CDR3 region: CASSLSRVSSGYTF. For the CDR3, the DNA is TGTGCCAGCAGCTTAAGCCGCGTTTCCTCCGGCTACACCTTC.

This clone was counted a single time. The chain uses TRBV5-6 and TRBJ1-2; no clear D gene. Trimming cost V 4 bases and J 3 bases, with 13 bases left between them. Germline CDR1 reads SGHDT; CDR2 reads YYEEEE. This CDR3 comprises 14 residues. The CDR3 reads CASSPVLGDYGYTF. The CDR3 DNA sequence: TGTGCCAGCAGCCCCGTCCTCGGGGACTATGGCTACACCTTC.

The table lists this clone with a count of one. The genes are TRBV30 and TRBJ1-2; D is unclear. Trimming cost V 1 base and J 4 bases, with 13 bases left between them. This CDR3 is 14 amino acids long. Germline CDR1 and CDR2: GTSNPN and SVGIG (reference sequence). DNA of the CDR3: TGTGCCTGGAGTGCCAGCTCCAGGCCCTATGGCTACACCTTC. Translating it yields CAWSASSRPYGYTF.

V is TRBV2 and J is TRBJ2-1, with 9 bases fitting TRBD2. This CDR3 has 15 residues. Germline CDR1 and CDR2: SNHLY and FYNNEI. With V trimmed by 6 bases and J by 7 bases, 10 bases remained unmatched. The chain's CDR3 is CASRGEVAGGNEQFF. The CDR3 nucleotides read TGTGCCAGCAGGGGAGAGGTGGCGGGGGGGAATGAGCAGTTCTTC.

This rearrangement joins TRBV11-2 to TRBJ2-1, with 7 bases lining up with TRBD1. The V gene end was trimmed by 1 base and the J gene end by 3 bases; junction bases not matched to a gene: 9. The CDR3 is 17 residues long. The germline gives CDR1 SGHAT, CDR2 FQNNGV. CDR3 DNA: TGTGCCAGCAGCTTAGTTTATTGGGGACAGAACTACAATGAGCAGTTCTTC. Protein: CASSLVYWGQNYNEQFF.

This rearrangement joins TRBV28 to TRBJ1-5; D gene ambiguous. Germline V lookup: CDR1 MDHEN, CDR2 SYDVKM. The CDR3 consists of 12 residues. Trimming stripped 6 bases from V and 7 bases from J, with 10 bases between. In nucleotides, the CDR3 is TGTGCCAGCAGCTCGAGGGTCCAGCCCCAGCATTTT. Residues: CASSSRVQPQHF.

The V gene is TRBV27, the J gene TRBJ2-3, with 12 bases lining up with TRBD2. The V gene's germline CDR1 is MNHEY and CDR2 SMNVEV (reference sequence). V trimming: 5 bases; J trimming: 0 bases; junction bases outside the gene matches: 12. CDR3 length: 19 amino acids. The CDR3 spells CASSNRLAGAGASTDTQYF. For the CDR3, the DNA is TGTGCCAGCAGTAATAGACTAGCGGGGGCCGGGGCTAGCACAGATACGCAGTATTTT.

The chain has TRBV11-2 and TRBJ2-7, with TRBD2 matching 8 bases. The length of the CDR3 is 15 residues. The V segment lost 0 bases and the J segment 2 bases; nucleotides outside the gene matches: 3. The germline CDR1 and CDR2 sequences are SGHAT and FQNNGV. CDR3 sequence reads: CASSLDRGGTYEQYF. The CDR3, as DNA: TGTGCCAGCAGCTTAGATCGCGGGGGGACCTACGAGCAGTACTTC.

The CDR3 region is CASSQVSNSRTNSPLHF. The CDR3 DNA reads TGCGCCAGCAGCCAAGTTTCGAATTCTAGAACCAATTCACCCCTCCACTTT. This chain joins TRBV4-1 and TRBJ1-6, with unresolved D. The CDR3 length is 17 residues. Germline V gives CDR1 MGHRA, CDR2 YSYEKL. V was shortened by 1 base and J by 7 bases, with 17 bases between the two germline ends.

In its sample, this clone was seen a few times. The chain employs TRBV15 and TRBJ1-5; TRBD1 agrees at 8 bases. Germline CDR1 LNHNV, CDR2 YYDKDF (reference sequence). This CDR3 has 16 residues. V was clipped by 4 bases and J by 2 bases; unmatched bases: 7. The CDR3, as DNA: TGTGCCACCAGCAAACAGACAGGGGTTGGCAATCAGCCCCAGCATTTT. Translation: CATSKQTGVGNQPQHF.

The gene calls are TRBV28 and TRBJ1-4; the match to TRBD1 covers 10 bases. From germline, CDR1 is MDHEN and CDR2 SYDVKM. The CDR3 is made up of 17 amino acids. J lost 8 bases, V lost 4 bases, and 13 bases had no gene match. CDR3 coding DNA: TGTGCCAGCAGTTCTTTACCCCTGACAGGGGGCGAGGAAAAACTGTTTTTT. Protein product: CASSSLPLTGGEEKLFF.